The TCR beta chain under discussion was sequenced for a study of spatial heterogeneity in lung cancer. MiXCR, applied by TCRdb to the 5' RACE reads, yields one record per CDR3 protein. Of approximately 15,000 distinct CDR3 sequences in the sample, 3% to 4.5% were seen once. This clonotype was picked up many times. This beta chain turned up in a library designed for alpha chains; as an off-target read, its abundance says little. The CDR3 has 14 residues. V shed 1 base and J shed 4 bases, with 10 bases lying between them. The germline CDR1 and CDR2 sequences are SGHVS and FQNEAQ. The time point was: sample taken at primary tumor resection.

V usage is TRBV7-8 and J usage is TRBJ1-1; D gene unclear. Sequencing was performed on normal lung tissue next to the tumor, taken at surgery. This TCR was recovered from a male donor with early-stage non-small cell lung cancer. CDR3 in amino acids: CASSLDLGGTEAFF. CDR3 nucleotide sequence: TGTGCCAGCAGCTTAGATCTGGGTGGCACTGAAGCTTTCTTT. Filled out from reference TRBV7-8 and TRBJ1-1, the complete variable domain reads GAGVSQSPRYKVAKRGQDVALRCDPISGHVSLFWYQQALGQGPEFLTYFQNEAQLDKSGLPSDRFFAERPEGSVSTLKIQRTQQEDSAVYLCASSLDLGGTEAFFGQGTRLTVV.